This T cell receptor beta chain was captured in a study of blood T cell repertoires in COVID-19. Turning to the study itself: COVID-19 samples from acute and convalescent phases originated in the United States, Italy and Spain. PBMCs, B-cell-depleted T cells, or T cells provided the cDNA or gDNA that made up the material.

Method: immunoSEQ multiplex PCR; TCRdb's copy keeps in-frame clones and lacks some. The sample has roughly 500,000 clones; 70% to 90% are singletons. Trimming shortened V by 4 bases and J by 3 bases, and 14 bases separated the two germline ends. The CDR3 spans 15 residues. The source is a human donor in a cohort sampled during active COVID-19. V is TRBV5-7 and J is TRBJ2-1, with D possibly TRBD2 on 5 matching bases. TRBV5-7 is flagged as an ORF with uncertain function. What was sequenced was peripheral blood. The CDR3 DNA is TGTGCCAGCAGCCCCCCCGGGATGGACTACAATGAGCAGTTCTTC. Its protein product is CASSPPGMDYNEQFF.